This is a list of T cell receptor beta chains from one sample in a study of cytomegalovirus exposure and HLA in healthy donors. Profiled with immunoSEQ multiplex PCR; TCRdb holds only in-frame clones, not every one. The sample records 150,000 or so clones, roughly 85% being singletons. The sequencing input was PBMCs. These receptors all stem from a man in his thirties or forties in good health and CMV-seronegative. Each CDR3 is given with its conserved first and last residue. D genes are given only for firm matches. Clone size is given for some rows only: seen once, a few or many times, or a class if the clone is expanded.

clone_size | cdr3_length | d_call | j_call | v_call | cdr3_nt | cdr3_aa
. | 14 | . | TRBJ2-7 | TRBV19 | TGTGCCAGTAGTATGCGCGACAGCCCCCTCGAGCAGTACTTC | CASSMRDSPLEQYF
. | 16 | TRBD1 | TRBJ1-5 | TRBV5-1 | TGCGCCAGCAGCTTGGCCGGGGGACAGGGGAATCAGCCCCAGCATTTT | CASSLAGGQGNQPQHF
. | 17 | TRBD2 | TRBJ2-7 | TRBV9 | TGTGCCAGCAGCGTAGAAGGTGGCGGGAGCGCCTCCTACGAGCAGTACTTC | CASSVEGGGSASYEQYF
. | 15 | TRBD1 | TRBJ1-5 | TRBV19 | TGTGCCAGTAGTAGTGAACAGGGGGCGCGACAGCCCCAGCATTTT | CASSSEQGARQPQHF
. | 13 | . | TRBJ2-2 | TRBV5-1 | TGCGCCAGCAGCTTGGCGGGTACCGGGGAGCTGTTTTTT | CASSLAGTGELFF
. | 15 | . | TRBJ2-1 | TRBV18 | TGTGCCAGCTCGTCCGGGACTAAAGGGGGCAATGAGCAGTTCTTC | CASSSGTKGGNEQFF
. | 13 | . | TRBJ2-2 | TRBV10-1 | TGCGCCAGCAGTGAATCGGGAACCGGGGAGCTGTTTTTT | CASSESGTGELFF
. | 15 | . | TRBJ2-3 | TRBV4-1 | TGCGCCAGCAGCCAAGATCGAACGAGCCGAGATACGCAGTATTTT | CASSQDRTSRDTQYF
few | 15 | . | TRBJ1-2 | TRBV4-1 | TGCGCCAGCAGCCAAGATCTTGGCGGTAACTATGGCTACACCTTC | CASSQDLGGNYGYTF
. | 16 | TRBD1 | TRBJ1-6 | TRBV30 | TGTGCCTGGAGTGTACTAATTGACAGGGGGAACTCACCCCTCCACTTT | CAWSVLIDRGNSPLHF
. | 16 | TRBD1 | TRBJ1-5 | TRBV28 | TGTGCCAGCAGTTATGGAGCACAGGGGAGCAATCAGCCCCAGCATTTT | CASSYGAQGSNQPQHF
. | 15 | . | TRBJ2-7 | TRBV7-2 | TGTGCCAGCAGCTTGACAGGCCTAAGCTCCTACGAGCAGTACTTC | CASSLTGLSSYEQYF
. | 13 | . | TRBJ1-1 | TRBV6-5 | TGTGCCAGCAGTTACTCGAGGCGATTCGAAGCTTTCTTT | CASSYSRRFEAFF
. | 12 | TRBD2 | TRBJ2-1 | TRBV29-1 | TGCAGCGTTGGCGGTAGCGGGAGGTTAACGATCTTC | CSVGGSGRLTIF
. | 15 | TRBD1 | TRBJ1-5 | TRBV19 | TGTGCCAGTAGTAGTGCCGGGACAGGGAATCAGCCCCAGCATTTT | CASSSAGTGNQPQHF
. | 14 | TRBD1 | TRBJ1-1 | TRBV5-1 | TGCGCCAGCAGCTCCGGGACAGGGGGCACTGAAGCTTTCTTT | CASSSGTGGTEAFF
. | 14 | . | TRBJ2-1 | TRBV7-2 | TGTGCCAGCAGCTTAGTTTGGGCCGAAAATGAGCAGTTCTTC | CASSLVWAENEQFF
. | 18 | TRBD1 | TRBJ2-7 | TRBV7-2 | TGTGCCAGCAGCTTAAGATTTCCGGACAGGGGTCTGCCCTACGAGCAGTACTTC | CASSLRFPDRGLPYEQYF
. | 17 | . | TRBJ2-7 | TRBV11-2 | TGTGCCAGCAGCTTAGATGGTGGTCCAGGGGTGGCCTACGAGCAGTACTTC | CASSLDGGPGVAYEQYF
few | 13 | TRBD1 | TRBJ1-2 | TRBV19 | TGTGCCAGTGTGGGACAGGGAAACTATGGCTACACCTTC | CASVGQGNYGYTF
. | 16 | . | TRBJ1-3 | TRBV18 | TGTGCCAGCTCACCACCGGGAGTCTTTTCTGGAAACACCATATATTTT | CASSPPGVFSGNTIYF
. | 13 | . | TRBJ1-1 | TRBV7-3 | TGTGCCAGCAGCTTAGACAGGATGGCCGAAGCTTTCTTT | CASSLDRMAEAFF
. | 17 | TRBD1 | TRBJ2-3 | TRBV11-1 | TGTGCCAGCAGCACCGGACAGGGAGAACCTAGCACAGATACGCAGTATTTT | CASSTGQGEPSTDTQYF
. | 16 | TRBD1 | TRBJ1-1 | TRBV7-9 | TGTGCCAGCAGCTTATCACAGGGGGTGATGAACACTGAAGCTTTCTTT | CASSLSQGVMNTEAFF
few | 12 | . | TRBJ2-1 | TRBV4-3 | TGCGCCAGCAGCCAAGATGGCCAACTAGCATTCTTC | CASSQDGQLAFF
. | 14 | . | TRBJ1-4 | TRBV2 | TGTGCCAGCAGAGTCAGGTCAACTAATGAAAAACTGTTTTTT | CASRVRSTNEKLFF
. | 13 | . | TRBJ2-7 | TRBV6-5 | TGTGCCAGCAGGCGTCCAAGCTCCTACGAGCAGTACTTC | CASRRPSSYEQYF
. | 14 | . | TRBJ2-3 | TRBV5-1 | TGCGCCAGCAGCTTGCGGTTTTACACAGATACGCAGTATTTT | CASSLRFYTDTQYF
. | 15 | TRBD1 | TRBJ2-5 | TRBV7-9 | TGTGCCAGCAGCACCTGGGACAGTTACCAAGAGACCCAGTACTTC | CASSTWDSYQETQYF
. | 16 | TRBD1 | TRBJ1-3 | TRBV7-2 | TGTGCCAGCAGCTTACAAGGGGGCCTAGGAGGAAACACCATATATTTT | CASSLQGGLGGNTIYF
. | 16 | TRBD1 | TRBJ1-6 | TRBV18 | TGTGCCAGCTCACCTCCCGGGACAGGGAGTAATTCACCCCTCCACTTT | CASSPPGTGSNSPLHF
few | 14 | TRBD1 | TRBJ1-1 | TRBV28 | TGTGCCAGCACGTCCGGGACAGGGTATAATGAAGCTTTCTTT | CASTSGTGYNEAFF
. | 17 | TRBD1 | TRBJ2-1 | TRBV4-3 | TGCGCCAGCAGCCAAGGCGACAGGGGGCGGCAATCGAATGAGCAGTTCTTC | CASSQGDRGRQSNEQFF
once | 13 | TRBD1 | TRBJ1-1 | TRBV2 | TGTGCCAGCAGGGTACAGGGGTCCGGTGAAGCTTTCTTT | CASRVQGSGEAFF
. | 11 | . | TRBJ1-1 | TRBV20-1 | TGCAGTGCCAGACAGAACACTGAAGCTTTCTTT | CSARQNTEAFF
. | 13 | . | TRBJ2-1 | TRBV4-1 | TGCGCCAGCAGCCGTAGCTCCTACAATGAGCAGTTCTTC | CASSRSSYNEQFF
. | 15 | TRBD2 | TRBJ2-1 | TRBV10-2 | TGCGCCAGCAGTGACGGGCTAGCGGGCTACAATGAGCAGTTCTTC | CASSDGLAGYNEQFF
. | 16 | TRBD2 | TRBJ2-7 | TRBV5-1 | TGCGCCAGCAGCTTGGACCCTAGCGGGAGTTTCGACGAGCAGTACTTC | CASSLDPSGSFDEQYF
. | 15 | TRBD2 | TRBJ2-1 | TRBV19 | TGTGCCAGTAGTCTTGGACTAGCGACTAACAATGAGCAGTTCTTC | CASSLGLATNNEQFF
. | 13 | . | TRBJ1-1 | TRBV18 | TGTGCCAGCTCACAAGCGGGAAGCACTGAAGCCTTCTTT | CASSQAGSTEAFF
. | 14 | . | TRBJ1-2 | TRBV5-6 | TGTGCCAGCAGCTTGGACAGGGTTGGCTATGGCTACACCTTC | CASSLDRVGYGYTF
. | 15 | TRBD2 | TRBJ2-7 | TRBV28 | TGTGCCAGCAGTTCCATAGCGGGAGGGAGCTACGAGCAGTACTTC | CASSSIAGGSYEQYF
. | 15 | . | TRBJ2-4 | TRBV30 | TGTGCCTGGGCTAACAGAGCACTTTCCAAAAACATTCAGTACTTC | CAWANRALSKNIQYF
. | 17 | TRBD2 | TRBJ2-7 | TRBV7-2 | TGTGCCAGCAGCCTGGCTGGAAGCGGGGGAGGGACCTACGAGCAGTACTTC | CASSLAGSGGGTYEQYF
. | 15 | . | TRBJ2-3 | TRBV5-1 | TGCGCCAGCAGCTCTTGGGGCTCTAGCACAGATACGCAGTATTTT | CASSSWGSSTDTQYF
. | 17 | . | TRBJ1-2 | TRBV27 | TGTGCCAGCATCCCCCCGATCAGGGGCCCGTGGTTGGGTGGCTACACCTTC | CASIPPIRGPWLGGYTF
. | 15 | TRBD2 | TRBJ2-7 | TRBV7-6 | TGTGCCAGCAGGGACGATAGCGGGATGCATGGCGAGCAGTACTTC | CASRDDSGMHGEQYF
. | 15 | TRBD1 | TRBJ2-2 | TRBV18 | TGTGCCAGCTCTAAAGCGGACAGGGCCACCGGGGAGCTGTTTTTT | CASSKADRATGELFF
. | 15 | TRBD1 | TRBJ2-1 | TRBV18 | TGTGCCAGCTCCAAATCGGGACAGACGGAGCATGAGCAGTTCTTC | CASSKSGQTEHEQFF
. | 14 | TRBD1 | TRBJ2-7 | TRBV7-2 | TGTGCCAGCAGCCTCTCGACAGGGTGGGGCGAGCAGTACTTC | CASSLSTGWGEQYF
. | 13 | . | TRBJ2-5 | TRBV30 | TGTGCCTGGAGTGGGCACACCCAAGAGACCCAGTACTTC | CAWSGHTQETQYF
. | 20 | TRBD1 | TRBJ1-5 | TRBV7-6 | TGTGCCAGCAGCTTAGGGGGCCCCGGGACAGGCCTCGCCCTAACCGAGGCCCAGCATTTT | CASSLGGPGTGLALTEAQHF
. | 17 | . | TRBJ1-4 | TRBV9 | TGTGCCAGCAGCGTGACTCAGGGGACCCGGACTAATGAAAAACTGTTTTTT | CASSVTQGTRTNEKLFF
. | 17 | . | TRBJ2-3 | TRBV19 | TGTGCCAGTAGTGGCACAGGGCGATACTCTAGCACAGATACGCAGTATTTT | CASSGTGRYSSTDTQYF
. | 16 | TRBD1 | TRBJ1-3 | TRBV7-3 | TGTGCCAGCAGCTTGGGACAGAGGGGCTCTGGAAACACCATATATTTT | CASSLGQRGSGNTIYF
. | 11 | . | TRBJ1-2 | TRBV2 | TGTGCCAGCAGAGACTCCTATGGCTACACCTTC | CASRDSYGYTF
. | 15 | . | TRBJ2-6 | TRBV28 | TGTGCCAGCAGTAGGAGTAGCTCTGGGGCCAACGTCCTGACTTTC | CASSRSSSGANVLTF
. | 17 | . | TRBJ1-2 | TRBV27 | TGTGCCAGCAGTTCGGGCAGGGTTGTTGAAAAGGACTATGGCTACACCTTC | CASSSGRVVEKDYGYTF
once | 13 | . | TRBJ1-5 | TRBV6-5 | TGTGCCAGCAGTAGGGGTGTGCACCAGCCCCAGCATTTT | CASSRGVHQPQHF